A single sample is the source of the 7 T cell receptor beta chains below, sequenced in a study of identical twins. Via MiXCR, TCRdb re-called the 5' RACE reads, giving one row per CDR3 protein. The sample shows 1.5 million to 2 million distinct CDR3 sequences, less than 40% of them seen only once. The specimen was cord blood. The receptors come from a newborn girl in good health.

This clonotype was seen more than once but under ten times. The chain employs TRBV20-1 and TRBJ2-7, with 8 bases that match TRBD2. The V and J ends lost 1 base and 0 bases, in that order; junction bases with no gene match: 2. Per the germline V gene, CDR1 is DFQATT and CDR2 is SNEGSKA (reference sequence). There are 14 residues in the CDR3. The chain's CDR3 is CSARARGGSYEQYF. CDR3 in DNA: TGCAGTGCTAGAGCACGGGGGGGCTCCTACGAGCAGTACTTC.

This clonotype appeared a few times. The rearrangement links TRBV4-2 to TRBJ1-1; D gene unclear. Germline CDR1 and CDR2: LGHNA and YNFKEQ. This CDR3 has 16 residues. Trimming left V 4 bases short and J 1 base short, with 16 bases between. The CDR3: CASSPRNEWANTEAFF. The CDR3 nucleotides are TGTGCCAGCAGCCCGAGAAACGAATGGGCGAACACTGAAGCTTTCTTT.

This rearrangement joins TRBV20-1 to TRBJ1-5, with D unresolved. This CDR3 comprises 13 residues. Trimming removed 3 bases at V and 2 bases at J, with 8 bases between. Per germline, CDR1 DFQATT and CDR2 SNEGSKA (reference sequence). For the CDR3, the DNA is TGCAGTGCTAGGGGGTGGGGCAATCAGCCCCAGCATTTT. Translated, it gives CSARGWGNQPQHF.

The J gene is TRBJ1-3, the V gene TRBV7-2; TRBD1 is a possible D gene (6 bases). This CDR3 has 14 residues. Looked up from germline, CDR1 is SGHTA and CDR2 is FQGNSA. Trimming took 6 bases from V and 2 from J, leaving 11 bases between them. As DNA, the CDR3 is TGTGCCAGCAGTCAGGGGAAAGCTGGAAACACCATATATTTT. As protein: CASSQGKAGNTIYF.

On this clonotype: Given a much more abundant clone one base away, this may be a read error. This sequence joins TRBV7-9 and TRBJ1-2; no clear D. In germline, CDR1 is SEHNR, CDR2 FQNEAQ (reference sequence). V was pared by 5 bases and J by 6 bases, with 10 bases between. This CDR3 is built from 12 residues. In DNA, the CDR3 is TGTGCCAGCAGCCAACAGCGGAATGGCTACACCTTC. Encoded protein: CASSQQRNGYTF.

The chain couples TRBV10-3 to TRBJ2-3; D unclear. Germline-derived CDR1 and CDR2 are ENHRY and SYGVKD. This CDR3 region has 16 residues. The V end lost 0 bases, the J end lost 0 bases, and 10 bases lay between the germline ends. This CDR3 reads CAISESGFASTDTQYF. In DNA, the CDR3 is TGTGCCATCAGTGAGTCAGGATTTGCTAGCACAGATACGCAGTATTTT.

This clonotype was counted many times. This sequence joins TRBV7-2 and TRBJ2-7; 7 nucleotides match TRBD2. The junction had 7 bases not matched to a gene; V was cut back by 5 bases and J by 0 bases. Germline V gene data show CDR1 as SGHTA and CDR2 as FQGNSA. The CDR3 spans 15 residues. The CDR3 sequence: CASSHRSGFSYEQYF. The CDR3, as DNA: TGTGCCAGCAGCCATCGTAGCGGGTTCTCCTACGAGCAGTACTTC.